A selection of T cell receptor beta chains follows, all from one sample in a study of T cells in Graves' hyperthyroidism and ophthalmopathy. Using its own MiXCR run on the multiplex PCR reads, TCRdb lists one record per CDR3 protein. The top ten hold about half of the sample, which has about 200,000 distinct CDR3 sequences, about a sixth seen once. The sample taken for sequencing was blood. These receptors originate from a woman aged 50 to 65 with Graves' hyperthyroidism. CDR3s include the opening cysteine and the closing phenylalanine or tryptophan. The D gene is left open where the match is weak. Rows may omit the clone size; those that give it use once, few, many or a size class.

d_call j_call clone_size v_call cdr3_nt cdr3_aa
TRBD1 TRBJ2-5 many TRBV18 TGTGCCAGCTCACCGGGACAGCTTCAATTTCAAGAGACCCAGTACTTC CASSPGQLQFQETQYF
TRBD1 TRBJ2-1 many TRBV5-1 TGCGCCAGCAGCCCTGGGACAGGGGGAACCCCAAACAATGAGCAGTTCTTC CASSPGTGGTPNNEQFF
- TRBJ2-1 - TRBV10-3 TGTGCCATCAGTGATGAGGCGGCTAGCGAGGATGAGCAGTTCTTC CAISDEAASEDEQFF
TRBD1 TRBJ2-1 few TRBV5-5 TGCGCCAGCAGTAGTGGGACAGCCCACGGTCGGACCTACGAGCAGTTCTTC CASSSGTAHGRTYEQFF
- TRBJ1-5 many TRBV6-4 TGTGCCAGCCTTTTGATGATGTTTTGGTGCAATCAGCCCCAGCATTTT CASLLMMFWCNQPQHF
- TRBJ2-5 few TRBV6-1 TGTGCCAGCAGTGAAGGGAGACAGAAAGAGACCCAGTACTTC CASSEGRQKETQYF
TRBD1 TRBJ1-1 many TRBV2 TGTGCCAGCGGACAGGGCGGCGTGAACACTGAAGCTTTCTTT CASGQGGVNTEAFF
- TRBJ1-5 many TRBV7-3 TGTGCCAGCATTCGTGGAACATCATCCTCCGCACGGACGAGCAATCAGCCCCAGCATTTT CASIRGTSSSARTSNQPQHF
- TRBJ1-2 - TRBV20-1 TGCAGTGCTAGCCTCGGGGGGTTTCGGGTCTACACCTTC CSASLGGFRVYTF
- TRBJ2-7 many TRBV20-1 TGCAGTGCTAGAGATTTGCAGCACAAACTCTACGAGCAGTACTTC CSARDLQHKLYEQYF
TRBD1 TRBJ2-7 - TRBV4-2 TGTGCCAGCAGCCAAGGGGACAGTGAATCCTACGAGCAGTACTTC CASSQGDSESYEQYF
- TRBJ2-1 many TRBV20-1 TGCAGTGCTCCGATACTAGCTACCCGACCCCATGAGCAGTTCTTC CSAPILATRPHEQFF
- TRBJ1-1 once TRBV27 TGTGCCAGCAGTATCGGGGGTCGGCTTGAAGCTTTCTTT CASSIGGRLEAFF
TRBD2 TRBJ2-1 few TRBV12-3/TRBV12-4 TGTGCCAGCAGTCTTACTAGCGGGAGTTTGAATGAGCAGTTCTTC CASSLTSGSLNEQFF
TRBD2 TRBJ2-5 - TRBV24-1 TGTGCCACCAGTGATTCTAGCGGGAGTTTACGAGTTGGAGAGACCCAGTACTTC CATSDSSGSLRVGETQYF
TRBD2 TRBJ2-7 many TRBV7-9 TGTGCCAGCAGACCCTCCCGGACTAGCGGGAGCTCTTCTCCCTACGAGCAGTACTTC CASRPSRTSGSSSPYEQYF
TRBD1 TRBJ1-5 many TRBV3-1 TGTGCCAGCAGCCAAGATTTGGGGACAGGGAGCAATCAGCCCCAGCATTTT CASSQDLGTGSNQPQHF
- TRBJ1-2 few TRBV14 TGTGCCAGCAGCCAAGATTTGGACCTGGCCTATGGCTACACCTTC CASSQDLDLAYGYTF
- TRBJ1-2 many TRBV3-1 TGTGCCAGCAGCCAGAACACTTATGGGGATGGCTACACCTTC CASSQNTYGDGYTF
TRBD1 TRBJ1-5 many TRBV15 TGTGCCACCAGTATCGGGACAGGGAATCAGCCCCAGCATTTT CATSIGTGNQPQHF
- TRBJ1-1 many TRBV18 TGTGCCAGCTCACCGGCTCGCGACACTGAAGCTTTCTTT CASSPARDTEAFF
TRBD1 TRBJ2-5 many TRBV5-1 TGCGCCAGCTGGCGCGACAGGGTTGAGACCCAGTACTTC CASWRDRVETQYF
- TRBJ2-1 - TRBV5-1 TGCGCCAGCAGATCGGACATCAACTCCAATGAGCAGTTCTTC CASRSDINSNEQFF
TRBD2 TRBJ2-2 many TRBV7-6 TGTGCCAGCAGCCCCTTAGCGGGAGGCGGGACCGGGGAGCTGTTTTTT CASSPLAGGGTGELFF
- TRBJ1-5 many TRBV7-2 TGTGCCAGCAGCTTCAGGTACAATCAGCCCCAGCATTTT CASSFRYNQPQHF
- TRBJ2-2 many TRBV29-1 TGCAGCGTTGGTGCAGGGAGGAACACCGGGGAGCTGTTTTTT CSVGAGRNTGELFF
TRBD1 TRBJ1-5 many TRBV7-3 TGTGCCAGCAGCACTACAGGGGGCAATCAGCCCCAGCATTTT CASSTTGGNQPQHF
- TRBJ1-2 - TRBV10-3 TGTGCCATCAGTGAGTCTAGTGGGTCCAGGGACTTCAACTATGGCTACACCTTC CAISESSGSRDFNYGYTF
- TRBJ2-6 - TRBV12-3/TRBV12-4 TGTGCCAGCAGTTTAGACAGCGCTGGGGCCAACGTCCTGACTTTC CASSLDSAGANVLTF
- TRBJ2-2 - TRBV12-3/TRBV12-4 TGTGCCAGCAGTTACGGACACAACACCGGGGAGCTGTTTTTT CASSYGHNTGELFF
- TRBJ1-2 many TRBV11-3 TGTGCCAGCAGTTTACCGGGAACAGGGACCTCTAACTATGGCTACACCTTC CASSLPGTGTSNYGYTF
- TRBJ2-7 many TRBV12-3/TRBV12-4 TGTGCCAGCATGGGAGTGAGAAGGCACGAGCAGTACTTC CASMGVRRHEQYF
TRBD1 TRBJ1-6 many TRBV12-5 TGTGCTAGTGGGGGACAGGGTTATTCACCCCTCCACTTT CASGGQGYSPLHF
- TRBJ2-7 - TRBV7-9 TGTGCCAGCAGCCTTCAGATACAGGGAGCGAGAAAGCAGTACTTC CASSLQIQGARKQYF
- TRBJ2-2 few TRBV7-9 TGTGCCAGCAGCTACAATCGGCCCCTCGGTACCGGGGAGCTGTTTTTT CASSYNRPLGTGELFF
TRBD1 TRBJ2-7 many TRBV7-2 TGTGCCAGCAGCTTAGAATGGACAGGGTACCACGAGCAGTACTTC CASSLEWTGYHEQYF
TRBD1 TRBJ1-5 many TRBV2 TGTGCCAGCAGTGGTGACAGGGCTGGGCAGCCCCAGCATTTT CASSGDRAGQPQHF
- TRBJ2-7 many TRBV11-2 TGTGCCAGCAGCTTAAACCCGCAGGGGTCCTACGAGCAGTACTTC CASSLNPQGSYEQYF
TRBD1 TRBJ1-4 many TRBV6-1 TGTGCCAGCAGTGGAGGGGGCTCTGGTGAAAAACTGTTTTTT CASSGGGSGEKLFF
TRBD1 TRBJ1-2 many TRBV11-3 TGTGCCAGCAGTTCGGACAGGGGGGCGGTAGGCTACACCTTC CASSSDRGAVGYTF
TRBD2 TRBJ2-2 - TRBV7-9 TGTGCCAGCAGCTTTACGCCGGGAGGAGCAACCCCTGGGACCGGGGAGCTGTTTTTT CASSFTPGGATPGTGELFF
- TRBJ2-5 once TRBV11-3 TGTGCCAGTAGCATTCGGGGAGAGACCCAGTACTTC CASSIRGETQYF